Below, one T cell receptor beta chain is given with its context. Authors' data handling: Junction-only sequences produced by ImmunoSEQ had no quality scores, so filtering differed. Profiled with immunoSEQ multiplex PCR; TCRdb holds only in-frame clones, not every one. Clone size and the V and J calls come from that table; the DNA yielded D and trimming. The data contain approximately 710,000 clones, 90% of them seen just once; the ten biggest clones take up about 34%. The source of the sample is a study of shared clonotypes between healthy human individuals. Germline V gene sequence: CDR1 SGDLS, CDR2 YYNGEE. The CDR3 totals 15 residues. The V end lost 0 bases, the J end lost 4 bases, and 13 bases lay between the germline ends.

This chain links TRBV9 with TRBJ1-2; D is uncertain. Sequenced input: memory CD8+ T cells from PBMCs. The subset denotes: CD45RO+ cells pooled with CCR7-negative TemRA cells. This TCR was sampled from a man younger than 35 in good health. Some clones in this sample may be carry-over from other donors' samples. Written as DNA, the CDR3 is TGTGCCAGCAGCGTAGCAGGACGGATTAGCTATGGCTACACCTTC. It codes for CASSVAGRISYGYTF.